The clone carrying this TCR beta chain was detected a few times. Its antigen is not identified. These data originate in a study of T cells after yellow fever vaccination. Study information: Preparation of the low-cell-number fractions used SMART-Seq v4 Ultra Low Input.

The CDR3 loop spans 15 amino acids. CDR1 and CDR2 (germline): SGHRS, YFSETQ. The J segment lost 3 bases and the V segment lost 4 bases, leaving 5 bases of the junction unmatched. One entry per CDR3 protein, called by TCRdb with MiXCR from the 5' RACE reads. The repertoire consists of 60,000 to 75,000 distinct CDR3 sequences, with approximately 7% occurring once and the leading ten covering 35% to 40%. Study outcomes and limitations: Detected again after the booster were most primary-vaccination clones, at 95% to 96% CD4 and 88% CD8. The study found a weaker secondary response that peaked faster, day 5 versus 15.

The TCR was taken from a man between 18 and 35 years old who received the YFV17D yellow fever vaccine. The V and J genes are TRBV5-1 and TRBJ1-4; 8 bases fit TRBD1. The sample here was CD8+ T cells sorted from PBMCs, taken roughly 45 days after the first yellow fever vaccination. The CDR3, as DNA: TGCGCCAGCAGCAACCACAGGGGGGCTAATGAAAAACTGTTTTTT. Translated, it gives CASSNHRGANEKLFF. Drawing the rest from reference TRBV5-1 and TRBJ1-4, the complete variable domain is KAGVTQTPRYLIKTRGQQVTLSCSPISGHRSVSWYQQTPGQGLQFLFEYFSETQRNKGNFPGRFSGRQFSNSRSEMNVSTLELGDSALYLCASSNHRGANEKLFFGSGTQLSVL.